This TCR beta chain is drawn from a study of technical replicates of blood from a few donors. With 0 bases removed from V and 5 bases from J, the gap between germline ends came to 17 bases. CDR1 is MGHRA and CDR2 is YSYEKL in the germline V gene. The CDR3 is 17 amino acids. Repertoires were generated with immunoSEQ multiplex PCR, while TCRdb's copy carries only in-frame clones and drops some. The sample yields more than 65,000 clones, approximately 94% seen once. The V and J genes are TRBV4-1 and TRBJ1-5; D remains ambiguous. Source material: T cells isolated from PBMCs. The sequence was collected from a human donor in good health. The CDR3: CASSQDLGTFMDQPQHF. The CDR3 region has the DNA TGCGCCAGCAGCCAAGATTTGGGCACCTTCATGGATCAGCCCCAGCATTTT.